The 9 T cell receptor beta chains listed next were all sequenced from one sample in a study of blood T cell repertoires in COVID-19. TCRdb's copy holds only in-frame clones and misses some; the assay was immunoSEQ multiplex PCR. This table holds approximately 150,000 clones, 70% to 90% found once. The sequencing sample was made of peripheral blood. These receptors came from a human donor in a cohort sampled during active COVID-19.

This clone was seen once. The chain combines TRBV27 with TRBJ1-2, with D unresolved. The V gene lost 8 bases and the J gene lost 7 bases, with 17 bases spanning the gap. Germline values: CDR1 MNHEY, CDR2 SMNVEV (reference sequence). The CDR3 sequence is 13 residues long. Here the CDR3 reads CASSSSTWGGYTF. In nucleotides, the CDR3 is TGTGCCAGCTCTTCTAGCACCTGGGGTGGCTACACCTTC.

CDR3: CAWGLAGETQYF. DNA of the CDR3: TGTGCCTGGGGGCTAGCCGGAGAGACCCAGTACTTC. V usage is TRBV30 and J usage is TRBJ2-5, with a weak D call TRBD2 (5 bases). This CDR3 comprises 12 residues. Germline assignment: CDR1 GTSNPN and CDR2 SVGIG (reference sequence). Trimming shortened V by 5 bases and J by 4 bases, and 11 bases separated the two germline ends.

V is TRBV9 and J is TRBJ2-6; 14 nucleotides line up with TRBD2. From germline, CDR1 is SGDLS and CDR2 YYNGEE. Germline trimming cut 3 bases from V and 2 bases from J; bases unmatched to any gene: 4. The length of the CDR3 is 18 residues. For the CDR3, the DNA is TGTGCCAGCAGCGCGTTGGGACTAGCGGGAGCTGGGGCCAACGTCCTGACTTTC. Translation gives CASSALGLAGAGANVLTF.

The gene calls are TRBV6-5 and TRBJ1-2; 9 bases line up with TRBD1. Trimming removed 6 bases from V and 2 bases from J; junction bases left unmatched: 7. In germline, CDR1 is MNHEY, CDR2 SVGAGI. The CDR3 covers 15 residues. The CDR3 is CASRVDRGPNYGYTF. For the CDR3, the DNA is TGTGCCAGCAGAGTGGACAGGGGACCCAACTATGGCTACACCTTC.

This chain links TRBV15 with TRBJ1-1; maybe TRBD1 (6 bases). Germline CDR1 reads LNHNV; CDR2 reads YYDKDF (reference sequence). This CDR3 is 13 amino acids long. Trimming shortened V by 4 bases and J by 5 bases, and 11 bases separated the two germline ends. CDR3: CATSTGVGTEAFF. CDR3 sequence (DNA): TGTGCCACCAGCACAGGGGTAGGGACTGAAGCTTTCTTT.

The rearrangement uses TRBV6-1 and TRBJ2-7, with D unclear. V lost 2 bases to trimming and J lost 0 bases, with 23 bases between them. In germline, CDR1 is MNHNS, CDR2 SASEGT. This CDR3 contains 19 residues. This CDR3 is CASSESNPPLMQDSYEQYF. The CDR3 DNA follows: TGTGCCAGCAGTGAAAGCAACCCTCCTCTCATGCAAGACTCCTACGAGCAGTACTTC.

The genes are TRBV5-1 and TRBJ2-6, with TRBD1 matching 7 bases. V gave up 4 bases and J gave up 0 bases; unmatched junction bases: 7. The CDR3 totals 17 residues. Germline lookup yields CDR1 SGHRS and CDR2 YFSETQ. CDR3 sequence reads: CASSSGQVLSGANVLTF. The CDR3 DNA reads TGCGCCAGCAGCAGCGGACAGGTTCTCTCTGGGGCCAACGTCCTGACTTTC.

This clone has only one observation. The chain couples TRBV6-6 to TRBJ2-3; TRBD2 agrees at 8 bases. Germline loops: CDR1 MNHNY, CDR2 SVGAGI (reference sequence). Trimming removed 6 bases from V and 4 bases from J; junction bases left unmatched: 15. This CDR3 has 17 residues. The CDR3: CASSRTLAAGGPDTQYF. The CDR3 nucleotides are TGTGCCAGCAGCCGAACCCTAGCGGCGGGAGGACCAGATACGCAGTATTTT.

This chain connects TRBV19 to TRBJ1-5, with D tentatively TRBD1 (6 bases). The CDR3 runs 16 residues. Trimming cost V 3 bases and J 9 bases, with 21 bases left between them. Germline V gene data show CDR1 as LNHDA and CDR2 as SQIVND (reference sequence). CDR3 sequence: CASSIGAGANSSPQHF. CDR3 in DNA: TGTGCCAGTAGTATCGGGGCAGGGGCAAACTCATCGCCCCAGCATTTT.